This TCR beta chain was identified during a study of shared clonotypes between healthy human individuals. The study's findings and limits: Few donors restricted represented genetic and exposure-history diversity.

With respect to this clone: Its antigen remains unidentified.

Donors had no recently reported acute infections or vaccinations and were HIV-negative. CDR3 length: 17 residues. V shed 4 bases and J 0 bases; nucleotides not matched to a gene: 9. Germline assignment: CDR1 MDHEN and CDR2 SYDVKM. Original processing notes: Filtering differed, since immunoSEQ gave only junction sequences and no quality scores. Libraries were prepared by immunoSEQ multiplex PCR; TCRdb keeps only in-frame clonotypes and omits some of them. The V and J calls and the clone size are those of that table, but D and trimming were determined from the DNA. This sample carries under 750,000 clones, 72% of them seen once, and the ten largest clones take around 1.8%.

The chain employs TRBV28 and TRBJ2-1, with TRBD2 identical over 7 bases. This receptor was identified in a woman aged 25 to 45 in good health. Sequencing was done on a sample of memory CD4+ T cells sorted from blood. This sample's subset: CD45RA-negative fraction. The CDR3 sequence: CASSSGREHSSYNEQFF. CDR3 nucleotides: TGTGCCAGCAGTTCTGGGAGGGAGCACAGCTCCTACAATGAGCAGTTCTTC. The full variable domain, its missing parts supplied by reference TRBV28 and TRBJ2-1, is DVKVTQSSRYLVKRTGEKVFLECVQDMDHENMFWYRQDPGLGLRLIYFSYDVKMKEKGDIPEGYSVSREKKERFSLILESASTNQTSMYLCASSSGREHSSYNEQFFGPGTRLTVL.